Below, 28 T cell receptor beta chains from the same sample are listed, as sequenced in a study of T cell repertoires in cytomegalovirus infection. The antigens for these receptors are not known. One entry per CDR3 protein results from TCRdb running MiXCR on the reads. The sample yields about a million distinct CDR3 sequences, less than 40% seen once. Here the sequenced sample was cultured CD8+ T cells from PBMCs, taken from culture after CMV antigen stimulation. All receptors derive from a human donor in good health (CMV status not recorded). Some clones in this sample may be carry-over from other donors' samples.

This clonotype was observed at least ten times. The chain joins TRBV6-2 or TRBV6-3 to TRBJ1-1; 7 positions agree with TRBD1. Unmatched junction bases numbered 11, after V lost 7 bases and J lost 0 bases. This CDR3 region has 16 residues. From germline, CDR1 is MNHEY and CDR2 SVGEGT. The CDR3: CASTNEYDRVNTEAFF. CDR3 in DNA: TGTGCCAGCACCAACGAATACGACAGGGTGAACACTGAAGCTTTCTTT.

The rearrangement joins TRBV4-1 to TRBJ2-1; D might be TRBD2 (5 bases). V lost 3 bases, J lost 8 bases, and 11 bases lay in between. CDR1 and CDR2 from the germline V gene are MGHRA and YSYEKL. CDR3 length: 13 residues. The CDR3 DNA reads TGCGCCAGCAGCCAGGGATCCGGGGATGAGCAGTTCTTC. Its protein is CASSQGSGDEQFF.

This clonotype was counted only a few times. V gene TRBV27 combines with J gene TRBJ2-1; 10 bases are shared with TRBD1. CDR1 MNHEY and CDR2 SMNVEV come from the germline V gene (reference sequence). The CDR3 runs 15 residues. V was clipped by 5 bases and J by 6 bases; unmatched bases: 7. This CDR3 is CASSLGTGAINEQFF. The CDR3, as DNA: TGTGCCAGCAGTCTAGGGACAGGGGCCATCAATGAGCAGTTCTTC.

The rearrangement uses TRBV27 and TRBJ2-2, with a weak D call TRBD2 (5 bases). This CDR3 contains 15 residues. Trimming shortened V by 7 bases and J by 0 bases, and 12 bases separated the two germline ends. Germline assignment: CDR1 MNHEY and CDR2 SMNVEV (reference sequence). The CDR3 sequence: CASTDYLANTGELFF. The CDR3 DNA reads as TGTGCCAGCACTGACTATCTCGCGAACACCGGGGAGCTGTTTTTT.

This clonotype was seen a single time. V gene TRBV5-6 combines with J gene TRBJ1-1, with D hard to call. The CDR3 sequence is 14 residues long. Germline loops: CDR1 SGHDT, CDR2 YYEEEE. The germline V and J ends were trimmed by 0 bases and 1 base, with 7 bases remaining between them. The CDR3 DNA follows: TGTGCCAGCAGCTTGGCCCCCCAGAACACTGAAGCTTTCTTT. The encoded protein is CASSLAPQNTEAFF.

This clonotype was counted many times. V is TRBV19 and J is TRBJ2-1; D remains unclear. Germline loops: CDR1 LNHDA, CDR2 SQIVND (reference sequence). The CDR3 runs to 16 residues. V was clipped by 3 bases and J by 0 bases, with 12 bases between them. CDR3 coding DNA: TGTGCCAGTAGTATTCTCGATCGCGGCTCCTACAATGAGCAGTTCTTC. The encoded protein is CASSILDRGSYNEQFF.

The count of this clonotype is one. CDR3 loop: CASSLDSFRDLNNSPLHF. CDR3 DNA sequence: TGTGCCAGCAGCTTAGACAGTTTTCGGGACCTAAATAATTCACCCCTCCACTTT. This chain links TRBV11-3 with TRBJ1-6; a possible D gene is TRBD1 (5 bases). In germline, CDR1 is SGHNT, CDR2 YENEEA. This CDR3 is 18 amino acids long. V gave up 0 bases and J gave up 5 bases, with 17 bases separating them. Based on the CDR3 plus reference TRBV11-3 and TRBJ1-6, the full variable domain is EAGVVQSPRYKIIEKKQPVAFWCNPISGHNTLYWYLQNLGQGPELLIRYENEEAVDDSQLPKDRFSAERLKGVDSTLKIQPAELGDSAVYLCASSLDSFRDLNNSPLHFGNGTRLTVT.

The chain employs TRBV7-8 and TRBJ1-1; a possible D gene is TRBD1 (6 bases). Germline V gene data show CDR1 as SGHVS and CDR2 as FQNEAQ. There are 15 residues in the CDR3. The V gene lost 5 bases and the J gene lost 1 base, with 14 bases spanning the gap. The DNA of the CDR3 is TGTGCCAGCAGCCCCCGCCCGGACAGGAACACTGAAGCTTTCTTT. This gives the protein CASSPRPDRNTEAFF.

The chain uses TRBV12-3 or TRBV12-4 and TRBJ2-7; D is perhaps TRBD2 (5 bases). Trimming took 9 bases from V and 4 from J, leaving 22 bases between them. The CDR3 spans 15 residues. In DNA form, the CDR3 reads TGTGCCAGGCCCAATTGGAGTGAGGGCCGGTACGAGCAGTACGTC. This sequence encodes CARPNWSEGRYEQYV.

This clonotype has a handful of counts. The chain carries TRBV27 and TRBJ1-5; a possible D gene is TRBD1 (5 bases). This CDR3 comprises 15 residues. Trimming took 6 bases from V and 5 from J, leaving 17 bases between them. Germline assignment: CDR1 MNHEY and CDR2 SMNVEV (reference sequence). CDR3 coding DNA: TGTGCCAGCAGCTCGGACATCCTCGATCATCAGCCCCAGCATTTT. Translated, it gives CASSSDILDHQPQHF.

Ten or more counts support this clonotype. The V and J genes are TRBV11-2 and TRBJ2-5; 10 positions match TRBD1. The CDR3 is 15 residues long. The V gene's germline CDR1 is SGHAT and CDR2 FQNNGV. The V segment lost 5 bases and the J segment 3 bases; nucleotides outside the gene matches: 6. The CDR3 reads CASSRGQGGEETQYF. The CDR3 DNA follows: TGTGCCAGCAGCAGAGGACAGGGGGGGGAAGAGACCCAGTACTTC.

This chain links TRBV3-1 with TRBJ2-5, with 9 bases lining up with TRBD2. The CDR3 has 16 residues. Germline V lookup: CDR1 LGHDT, CDR2 YNNKEL (reference sequence). The junction had 5 bases not matched to a gene; V was cut back by 1 base and J by 2 bases. In DNA, the CDR3 is TGTGCCAGCAGCCAAGGAGCGGGGGGTCGACAAGAGACCCAGTACTTC. Translation: CASSQGAGGRQETQYF.

This chain joins TRBV25-1 and TRBJ1-4, with D hard to call. The CDR3 length is 14 residues. Germline V CDR1 and CDR2: MGHDK, SYGVNS. With 2 bases removed from V and 0 bases from J, the gap between germline ends came to 4 bases. CDR3: CASSEDATNEKLFF. The CDR3, as DNA: TGTGCCAGCAGTGAAGATGCAACTAATGAAAAACTGTTTTTT.

The chain uses TRBV3-1 and TRBJ2-5; D unresolved. The germline V and J ends were trimmed by 4 bases and 5 bases, with 20 bases remaining between them. Germline CDR1 LGHDT, CDR2 YNNKEL (reference sequence). The CDR3 covers 16 residues. The CDR3 coding sequence is TGTGCCAGCAGCCGGTTGACCAAAACCCCCGGGGAGACCCAGTACTTC. Its protein is CASSRLTKTPGETQYF.

The CDR3 coding sequence is TGTGCCAGCAGACCTGACAGGCTTAATGAAAAACTGTTTTTT. Residues: CASRPDRLNEKLFF. The chain couples TRBV7-9 to TRBJ1-4; D might be TRBD1 (6 bases). V was pared by 6 bases and J by 4 bases, with 12 bases between. CDR1 and CDR2 from the germline V gene are SEHNR and FQNEAQ (reference sequence). CDR3 length: 14 amino acids.

This clonotype turned up a few times. The chain employs TRBV5-5 and TRBJ2-7; D might be TRBD2 (5 bases). The CDR3 is 17 amino acids. Germline values: CDR1 SGHKS, CDR2 YYEKEE (reference sequence). V shed 0 bases and J shed 1 base, with 17 bases lying between them. The CDR3 here is CASSLEGTLRGSYEQYV. CDR3 in DNA: TGTGCCAGCAGCTTGGAAGGCACTCTACGGGGTTCCTACGAGCAGTACGTC.

V gene TRBV4-2 combines with J gene TRBJ2-5; 14 nucleotides agree with TRBD2. Trimming removed 7 bases from V and 5 bases from J; junction bases left unmatched: 12. Looked up from germline, CDR1 is LGHNA and CDR2 is YNFKEQ. This CDR3 contains 17 residues. The CDR3: CASNPGTSGGQGETQYF. The CDR3 bases are TGTGCCAGCAACCCGGGGACTAGCGGGGGCCAGGGGGAGACCCAGTACTTC.

This clonotype was observed a handful of times. The rearrangement uses TRBV19 and TRBJ2-1; TRBD2 aligns across 12 bases. The CDR3 is 15 residues long. The germline V gene has CDR1 LNHDA and CDR2 SQIVND (reference sequence). J lost 8 bases, V lost 6 bases, and 8 bases had no gene match. CDR3 protein: CASRSTSGGFHEQFF. CDR3 nucleotide sequence: TGTGCCAGTAGGTCGACTAGCGGGGGTTTCCATGAGCAGTTCTTC.

The chain combines TRBV7-8 with TRBJ2-6, with D hard to call. Looked up from germline, CDR1 is SGHVS and CDR2 is FQNEAQ. This CDR3 has 14 residues. The V end was cut by 5 bases, the J end by 1 base, with 6 bases between. The DNA of the CDR3 is TGTGCCAGCAGCACCACTTCTGGGGCCAACGTCCTGACTTTC. Translated: CASSTTSGANVLTF.

This clonotype turned up a few times. The gene calls are TRBV4-1 and TRBJ1-6, with a tentative D call TRBD1 (6 bases). Germline assignment: CDR1 MGHRA and CDR2 YSYEKL. CDR3 length: 15 residues. The ends were cut back, 0 bases at V and 7 bases at J, with 10 bases in the middle. The DNA of the CDR3 is TGCGCCAGCAGCCAAGAGGCAGGGGACAATTCACCCCTCCACTTT. Its translation: CASSQEAGDNSPLHF.

The rearrangement uses TRBV6-2 or TRBV6-3 and TRBJ1-1; no reliable D call. The CDR3 sequence is 14 residues long. The V gene lost 1 base and the J gene lost 3 bases, with 9 bases spanning the gap. In germline, CDR1 is MNHEY, CDR2 SVGEGT. The CDR3 loop reads CASSYLEWYTEAFF. CDR3 nucleotides: TGTGCCAGCAGTTACTTGGAGTGGTACACTGAAGCTTTCTTT.

This rearrangement joins TRBV27 to TRBJ1-5; D not certain. Germline values: CDR1 MNHEY, CDR2 SMNVEV (reference sequence). V lost 5 bases and J 2 bases, leaving 10 bases between the germline ends. This CDR3 has 14 residues. In DNA, the CDR3 is TGTGCCAGCAGTCTCCACGGGGGCAATCAGCCCCAGCATTTT. It is translated as CASSLHGGNQPQHF.

The rearrangement joins TRBV15 to TRBJ1-2; D call uncertain. The CDR3 runs to 15 residues. Looked up from germline, CDR1 is LNHNV and CDR2 is YYDKDF (reference sequence). Trimming removed 5 bases from V and 3 bases from J, with 16 bases in between. The CDR3 spells CATSRGRDWHYGYTF. The CDR3 nucleotides are TGTGCCACCAGCCGAGGAAGGGATTGGCACTATGGCTACACCTTC.

J is TRBJ1-1 and V is TRBV12-5; unclear D gene. This CDR3 is 18 amino acids long. The V end was cut by 3 bases, the J end by 0 bases, with 20 bases between. The V gene's germline CDR1 is LGHNT and CDR2 FRNRAP. CDR3 region: CASGLTDIIVSLNTEAFF. The CDR3 DNA sequence: TGTGCTAGTGGTTTAACCGACATAATAGTCTCCTTGAACACTGAAGCTTTCTTT.

The V call is TRBV2, the J call TRBJ1-4; D not resolved. The V end was cut by 5 bases, the J end by 4 bases, with 23 bases between. CDR3 length: 18 amino acids. Germline V gives CDR1 SNHLY, CDR2 FYNNEI. The CDR3 spells CASSHPKASSAINEKLFF. CDR3 sequence (DNA): TGTGCCAGCAGTCACCCGAAAGCCTCTTCTGCAATTAATGAAAAACTGTTTTTT.

This clonotype has ten or more counts. This sequence joins TRBV9 and TRBJ1-2, with TRBD1 matching 9 bases. Germline loops: CDR1 SGDLS, CDR2 YYNGEE. With V trimmed by 3 bases and J by 8 bases, 8 bases remained unmatched. The CDR3 is 14 residues long. The DNA for the CDR3 is TGTGCCAGCAGCGCTACAGGGGGCGCAGGGGGCTACACCTTC. Its protein is CASSATGGAGGYTF.

This clonotype was observed many times. The genes are TRBV7-9 and TRBJ2-1, with unresolved D. CDR3 length equals 13 residues. Trimming cost V 5 bases and J 2 bases, with 7 bases left between them. Germline V CDR1 and CDR2: SEHNR, FQNEAQ (reference sequence). The CDR3 is CASSGQPYNEQFF. The CDR3 nucleotides read TGTGCCAGCAGCGGCCAACCCTACAATGAGCAGTTCTTC. The entire variable domain, with the rest obtained from reference TRBV7-9 and TRBJ2-1, is as follows: DTGVSQNPRHKITKRGQNVTFRCDPISEHNRLYWYRQTLGQGPEFLTYFQNEAQLEKSRLLSDRFSAERPKGSFSTLEIQRTEQGDSAMYLCASSGQPYNEQFFGPGTRLTVL.

V gene TRBV12-3 or TRBV12-4 combines with J gene TRBJ1-1; D is undetermined. The V end lost 4 bases, the J end lost 7 bases, and 10 bases lay between the germline ends. The CDR3 has 12 amino acids. CDR3 bases: TGTGCCAGCAGTTCAGGAATAGGTGAAGCTTTCTTT. This codes for CASSSGIGEAFF.